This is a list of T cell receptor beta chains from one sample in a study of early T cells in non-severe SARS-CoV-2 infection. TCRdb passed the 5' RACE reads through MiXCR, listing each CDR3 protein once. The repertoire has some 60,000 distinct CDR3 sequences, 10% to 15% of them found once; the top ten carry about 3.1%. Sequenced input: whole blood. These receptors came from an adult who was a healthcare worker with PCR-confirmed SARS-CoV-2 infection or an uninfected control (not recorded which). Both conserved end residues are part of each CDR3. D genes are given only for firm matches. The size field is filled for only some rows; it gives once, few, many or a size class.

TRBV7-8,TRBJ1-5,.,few,CASSLGAAFDQPQHF,TGTGCCAGCAGCTTAGGGGCAGCCTTCGACCAGCCCCAGCATTTT
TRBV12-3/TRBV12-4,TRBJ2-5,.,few,CASSPDRRETQYF,TGTGCCAGCAGTCCAGACAGGCGGGAGACCCAGTACTTC
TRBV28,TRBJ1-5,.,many,CASSPGGGGDSNQPQHF,TGTGCCAGCAGTCCAGGCGGAGGAGGGGATAGCAATCAGCCCCAGCATTTT
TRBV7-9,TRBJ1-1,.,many,CASSLGGGTTEAFF,TGTGCCAGCAGCTTGGGGGGAGGGACCACTGAAGCTTTCTTT
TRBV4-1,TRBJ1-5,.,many,CASSWGVAPGQNQPQHF,TGCGCCAGCAGCTGGGGGGTGGCTCCCGGACAAAATCAGCCCCAGCATTTT
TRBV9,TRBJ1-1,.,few,CASSVGKRDRDEAFF,TGTGCCAGCAGCGTAGGGAAAAGGGACCGTGATGAAGCTTTCTTT
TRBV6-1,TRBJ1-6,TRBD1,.,CASSGTGDNSPLHF,TGTGCCAGCAGTGGGACAGGGGATAATTCACCCCTCCACTTT
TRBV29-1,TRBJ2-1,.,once,CSVKRGNEQFF,TGCAGCGTTAAGAGAGGGAATGAGCAGTTCTTC
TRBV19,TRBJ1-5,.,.,CASKEQAHNQPQHF,TGTGCCAGTAAAGAGCAGGCACACAATCAGCCCCAGCATTTT
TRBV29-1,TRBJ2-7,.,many,CSALGDQGSPNYEQYF,TGCAGCGCCCTGGGAGACCAAGGGAGCCCTAACTACGAGCAGTACTTC
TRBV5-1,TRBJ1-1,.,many,CASSLSAFGGAEAFF,TGCGCCAGCAGCTTGTCCGCGTTCGGGGGGGCTGAAGCTTTCTTT
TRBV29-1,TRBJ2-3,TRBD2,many,CSAAGLAGQVKGDTQYF,TGCAGCGCTGCGGGACTAGCGGGCCAAGTAAAGGGGGATACGCAGTATTTT
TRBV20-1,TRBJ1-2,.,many,CSASGHLIGYTF,TGCAGTGCTTCGGGACATCTTATTGGCTACACCTTC
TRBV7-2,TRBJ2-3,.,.,CASSPTGPDTQYF,TGTGCCAGCAGCCCAACAGGTCCAGATACGCAGTATTTT
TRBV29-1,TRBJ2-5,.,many,CSVDVGTRETQYF,TGCAGCGTTGATGTTGGGACAAGAGAGACCCAGTACTTC
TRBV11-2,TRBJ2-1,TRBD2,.,CASSRTSGGSSYNEQFF,TGTGCCAGCAGCAGGACTAGCGGGGGCAGCTCCTACAATGAGCAGTTCTTC
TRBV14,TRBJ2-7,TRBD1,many,CASSQGVSYEQYF,TGTGCCAGCAGTCAGGGGGTTTCCTACGAGCAGTACTTC
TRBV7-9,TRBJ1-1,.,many,CASSPVMNTEAFF,TGTGCCAGCAGCCCGGTGATGAACACTGAAGCTTTCTTT
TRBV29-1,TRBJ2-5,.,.,CSGGKQETQYF,TGCAGCGGGGGGAAACAAGAGACCCAGTACTTC
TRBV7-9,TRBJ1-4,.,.,CASSLQGRENEKLFF,TGTGCCAGCAGCTTACAGGGGAGGGAGAATGAAAAACTGTTTTTT
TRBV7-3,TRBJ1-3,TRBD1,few,CASSFGDRRPYCSGNTIYF,TGTGCCAGCAGCTTCGGGGACAGGAGGCCTTACTGCTCTGGAAACACCATATATTTT
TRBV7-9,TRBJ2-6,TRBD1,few,CASRPTDRGIPGANVLTF,TGTGCCAGCAGGCCCACGGACAGGGGGATTCCTGGGGCCAACGTCCTGACTTTC
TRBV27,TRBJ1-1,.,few,CASIPRRPSTEAFF,TGTGCCAGCATACCCCGCCGGCCGAGCACTGAAGCTTTCTTT
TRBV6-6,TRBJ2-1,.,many,CASSYSIQGGEQFF,TGTGCCAGCAGTTACTCTATTCAGGGGGGTGAGCAGTTCTTC
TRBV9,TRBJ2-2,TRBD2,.,CASSVGGRASGELFF,TGTGCCAGCAGCGTAGGCGGGAGGGCCTCCGGGGAGCTGTTTTTT
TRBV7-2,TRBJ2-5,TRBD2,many,CASSQPGTRLQETQYF,TGTGCCAGCAGCCAACCCGGGACTAGGCTGCAAGAGACCCAGTACTTC
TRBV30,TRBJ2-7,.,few,CAWSVLVPPYEQYF,TGTGCCTGGAGTGTATTGGTGCCACCCTACGAGCAGTACTTC
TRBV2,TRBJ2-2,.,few,CASRPQGLNTGELFF,TGTGCCAGCAGGCCCCAGGGACTGAACACCGGGGAGCTGTTTTTT
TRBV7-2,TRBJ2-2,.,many,CASSTYGPPGPTGELFF,TGTGCCAGCAGCACATACGGACCCCCAGGCCCAACCGGGGAGCTGTTTTTT
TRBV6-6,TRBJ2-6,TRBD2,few,CASSYSGTSGGSSGANVLTF,TGTGCCAGCAGTTATTCCGGGACTAGCGGGGGGTCGTCTGGGGCCAACGTCCTGACTTTC
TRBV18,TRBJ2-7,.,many,CASSSDTGFAGQQYF,TGTGCCAGCTCATCCGATACAGGGTTCGCAGGCCAGCAGTACTTC
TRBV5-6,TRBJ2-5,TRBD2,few,CASSLAGLQETQYF,TGTGCCAGCAGCTTGGCGGGACTACAAGAGACCCAGTACTTC
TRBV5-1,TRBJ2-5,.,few,CASSLGTFQETQYF,TGCGCCAGCAGCTTGGGGACTTTTCAAGAGACCCAGTACTTC
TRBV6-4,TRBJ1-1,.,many,CASSRQAPNTEAFF,TGTGCCAGCAGTCGACAGGCCCCGAACACTGAAGCTTTCTTT
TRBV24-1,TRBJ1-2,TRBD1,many,CATSDPRQGGYGYTF,TGTGCCACCAGTGACCCTAGACAGGGGGGCTATGGCTACACCTTC
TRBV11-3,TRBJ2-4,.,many,CASTYNERDIQYF,TGTGCCAGCACCTATAACGAGCGCGACATTCAGTACTTC
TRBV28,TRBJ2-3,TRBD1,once,CASSTGGSADTQYF,TGTGCCAGCAGCACAGGGGGCTCGGCAGATACGCAGTATTTT
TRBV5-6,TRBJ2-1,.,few,CASSVGRQNYNEQFF,TGTGCCAGCAGCGTGGGTCGACAGAACTACAATGAGCAGTTCTTC
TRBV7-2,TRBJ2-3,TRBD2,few,CASSGLAGGLGTQYF,TGTGCCAGCAGCGGGTTAGCGGGGGGCCTGGGTACGCAGTATTTT
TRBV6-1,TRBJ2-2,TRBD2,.,CASKFTGTSGSTGELFF,TGTGCCAGCAAATTCACCGGGACTAGCGGGAGCACCGGGGAGCTGTTTTTT
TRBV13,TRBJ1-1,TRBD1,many,CASSLAGTGWNTEAFF,TGTGCCAGCAGCTTAGCTGGGACAGGTTGGAACACTGAAGCTTTCTTT
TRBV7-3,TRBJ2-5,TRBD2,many,CASSSGLTSETQYF,TGTGCCAGCAGCTCGGGACTAACGTCGGAGACCCAGTACTTC
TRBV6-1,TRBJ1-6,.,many,CASSEASIYNSPLHF,TGTGCCAGCAGTGAAGCAAGTATTTATAATTCACCCCTCCACTTT
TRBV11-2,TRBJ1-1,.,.,CASSLGWGEAEAFF,TGTGCCAGCAGCTTGGGCTGGGGGGAAGCTGAAGCTTTCTTT
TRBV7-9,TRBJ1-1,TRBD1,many,CASSLGGTDEAFF,TGTGCCAGCAGCTTAGGAGGGACAGATGAAGCTTTCTTT
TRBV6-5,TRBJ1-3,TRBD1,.,CASSRTGTAGNTIYF,TGTGCCAGCAGTCGAACCGGGACAGCTGGAAACACCATATATTTT
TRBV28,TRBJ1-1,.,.,CASSSSGYEAFF,TGTGCCAGCAGTTCTTCAGGCTATGAAGCTTTCTTT
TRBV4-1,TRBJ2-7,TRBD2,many,CASSLPSRGGYVEQYF,TGCGCCAGCAGCCTTCCCTCTCGCGGGGGGTATGTCGAGCAGTACTTC
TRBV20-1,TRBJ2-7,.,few,CSASAPGSRDYEQYF,TGCAGTGCTAGTGCGCCGGGGTCCCGCGACTACGAGCAGTACTTC
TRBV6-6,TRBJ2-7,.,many,CASLFGVEQYF,TGTGCCAGCTTGTTTGGTGTCGAGCAGTACTTC
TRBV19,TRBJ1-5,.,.,CASSIGKGLNQPQHF,TGTGCCAGTAGTATAGGGAAGGGACTCAATCAGCCCCAGCATTTT
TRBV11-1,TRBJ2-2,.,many,CASSLDGIPNTGELFF,TGTGCCAGCAGCTTAGACGGGATTCCCAACACCGGGGAGCTGTTTTTT
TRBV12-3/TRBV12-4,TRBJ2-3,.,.,CASSFVKGLDTQYF,TGTGCCAGCAGTTTCGTTAAGGGGCTAGATACGCAGTATTTT